A selection of T cell receptor beta chains follows, all from one sample in a study of T cell responses to AZD1222 COVID-19 vaccine. Some clones are missing from TCRdb's copy, which holds only in-frame ones; the method was immunoSEQ multiplex PCR. This sample has about 130,000 clones, with roughly 94% found just once. Material: peripheral blood, obtained on day 0 of AZD1222 vaccination. The receptors here all came from an adult in good health. Both conserved end residues are trimmed from each CDR3. Clone size is given for some rows only: seen once, a few or many times, or a class if the clone is expanded.

J gene | V gene | CDR3 length | clone size | CDR3 protein
TRBJ2-5 | TRBV27 | 11 | NA | ASTEKEGETQY
TRBJ1-1 | TRBV2 | 13 | NA | ASSDGQAMNTEAF
TRBJ2-7 | TRBV19 | 15 | NA | ASTKTSGSLDLYEQY
TRBJ2-1 | TRBV6-6 | 13 | NA | ASSQSTGVYNEQF
TRBJ2-6 | TRBV4-1 | 14 | NA | ASSPGRGASLGVLT
TRBJ2-5 | TRBV3-1/TRBV3-2 | 13 | NA | ASSQDSTRGETQY
TRBJ1-3 | TRBV28 | 15 | once | ASSLSGQGASGNTIY
TRBJ1-6 | TRBV28 | 13 | NA | ASTVSSSYNSPLH
TRBJ2-7 | TRBV27 | 14 | NA | ASSSITFGTSGIGY
TRBJ2-1 | TRBV14 | 15 | NA | ASSPRWGARGRDEQF
TRBJ2-7 | TRBV7-9 | 11 | NA | ASNYGSSYEQY
TRBJ2-2 | TRBV5-5 | 13 | NA | ASSLGHSNTGELF
TRBJ1-6 | TRBV6-5 | 14 | NA | ASSYGVGQGNSPLH
TRBJ1-5 | TRBV19 | 12 | NA | ASSRTDTNQPQH
TRBJ1-2 | TRBV28 | 12 | NA | ASSLEGEVYGYT
TRBJ1-2 | TRBV28 | 11 | NA | ASSFPQVGGYT
TRBJ1-2 | TRBV7-9 | 13 | NA | ASSVGQGDSGGYT
TRBJ2-5 | TRBV19 | 14 | NA | ASSTKRGRRRETQY